Listed here is a single T cell receptor (beta chain). Its antigen is currently not known. Base qualities were left out, and no much larger clone turns up one base away. This sample stems from a study of blood T cell repertoires in COVID-19 (dated by TCRdb to the early 2020s). Context from the whole study: Collaborator samples came from the United States, Italy and Spain and covered acute and convalescent phases of COVID-19. Where available, HLA class I and class II types were taken from metadata supplied by the sample provider and were not determined by assay-based typing. Samples came from the ongoing ImmuneRACE study (first 160 participants) plus 1,254 subjects from 6 global collaborators. The material from the prospective study consisted of cDNA or gDNA derived from T cells, B-cell-depleted T cells, or PBMCs. The sample metadata nearly always contained a de-identified subject ID, COVID-19 status, age in years and sex. The dataset comprised deeply sampled blood TCRbeta repertoires from subjects exposed to, actively infected with, or recovered from COVID-19. A freely available public database, intended as a resource for researchers studying the immune response to SARS-CoV-2, is where the repertoires were released.

The paper's findings and limits, for the study overall: Clinical and demographic metadata were provided uncurated, with the amount varying by source and participant.

Collaborating institutions collected whole blood in K2EDTA tubes following their own protocols. For TCRbeta analysis, collaborators shipped samples as frozen whole blood, isolated PBMCs, or DNA extracted from either of those sample types. The immunoSEQ Assay, a bias-controlled multiplex PCR, was used to amplify TCRbeta CDR3 regions from genomic DNA. For the original study's pipeline: The number of nucleated cells in each sample was estimated from the amplification of reference gene primers within the assay. Sequence reads were collapsed and filtered to measure the absolute abundance of every unique TCRbeta CDR3 rearrangement. For each sample, productive Simpson clonality was calculated as the square root of Simpson's diversity index over productive rearrangements. The clones in this table, taken by TCRdb from immuneACCESS, are in-frame only. Not every clone is retained; where verified, under half of the shortfall comes from an unresolved V gene, and the cause of the rest is unknown. The V and J calls and clone size were taken over from that table, and D and trimming were inferred from the DNA. For this sample the table gives about 190,000 clones, of which roughly nine tenths were detected only once. The ten largest clones add up to 0.95% to 1.3% of the sample.

The germline V gene supplies CDR1 SGHDT and CDR2 YYEEEE. V is cut back by 4 bases and J by 3 bases, with 4 bases in the junction unmatched. Spanning cysteine to phenylalanine, the CDR3 consists of 16 amino acids. The read is trimmed to its CDR3 DNA, 48 bases read in frame from base 1. In this chain, TRBV5-6 is recombined with TRBJ2-2; 12 bases in between match TRBD2. The sequenced sample was peripheral blood. This TCR was recovered from a man younger than 40 with acute or convalescent COVID-19. The CDR3 protein sequence reads: CASSRGLAGHTGELFF. The DNA reads as follows: TGTGCCAGCAGCCGAGGACTAGCGGGACACACCGGGGAGCTGTTTTTT.